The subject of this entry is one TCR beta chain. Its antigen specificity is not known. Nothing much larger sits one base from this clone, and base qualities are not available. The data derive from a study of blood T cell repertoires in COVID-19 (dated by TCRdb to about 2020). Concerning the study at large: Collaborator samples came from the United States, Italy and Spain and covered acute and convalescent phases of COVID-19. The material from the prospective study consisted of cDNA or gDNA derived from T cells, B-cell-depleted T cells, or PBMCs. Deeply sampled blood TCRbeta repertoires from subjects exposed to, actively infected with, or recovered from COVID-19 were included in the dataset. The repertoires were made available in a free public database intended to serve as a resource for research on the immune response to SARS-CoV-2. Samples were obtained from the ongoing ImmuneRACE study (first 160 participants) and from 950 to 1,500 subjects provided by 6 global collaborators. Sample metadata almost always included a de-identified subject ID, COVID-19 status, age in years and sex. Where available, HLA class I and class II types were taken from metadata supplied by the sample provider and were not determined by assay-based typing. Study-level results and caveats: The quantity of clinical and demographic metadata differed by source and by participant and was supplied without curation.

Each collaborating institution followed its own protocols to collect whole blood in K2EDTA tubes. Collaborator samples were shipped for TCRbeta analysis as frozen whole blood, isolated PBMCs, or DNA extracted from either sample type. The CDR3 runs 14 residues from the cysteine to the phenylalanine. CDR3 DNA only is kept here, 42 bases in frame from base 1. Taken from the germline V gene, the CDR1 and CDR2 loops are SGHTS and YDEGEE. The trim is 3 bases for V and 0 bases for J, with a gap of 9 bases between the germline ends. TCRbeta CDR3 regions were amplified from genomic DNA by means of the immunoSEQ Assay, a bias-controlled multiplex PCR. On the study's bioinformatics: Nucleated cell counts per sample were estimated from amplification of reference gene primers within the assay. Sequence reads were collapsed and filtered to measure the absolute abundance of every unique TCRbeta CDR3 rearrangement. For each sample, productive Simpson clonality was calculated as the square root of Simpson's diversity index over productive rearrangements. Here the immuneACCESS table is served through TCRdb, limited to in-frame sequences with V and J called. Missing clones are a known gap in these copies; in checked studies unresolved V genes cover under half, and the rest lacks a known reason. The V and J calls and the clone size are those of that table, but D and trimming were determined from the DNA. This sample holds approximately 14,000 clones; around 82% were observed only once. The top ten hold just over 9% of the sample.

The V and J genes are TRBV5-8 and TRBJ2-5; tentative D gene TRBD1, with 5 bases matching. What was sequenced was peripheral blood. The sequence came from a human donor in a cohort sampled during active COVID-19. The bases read TGTGCCAGCAGCTCACGACAGTACCAAGAGACCCAGTACTTC. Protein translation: CASSSRQYQETQYF. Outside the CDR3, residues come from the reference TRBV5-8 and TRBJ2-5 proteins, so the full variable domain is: EAGVTQSPTHLIKTRGQQATLRCSPISGHTSVYWYQQALGLGLQFLLWYDEGEERNRGNFPPRFSGRQFPNYSSELNVNALELEDSALYLCASSSRQYQETQYFGPGTRLLVL.